What follows are 3 T cell receptor beta chains derived from one specimen sequenced in a study of cytomegalovirus exposure and HLA in healthy donors. Primers: 60 Vbeta forward and 13 Jbeta reverse. Data came from immunoSEQ multiplex PCR; TCRdb stores just in-frame clones and leaves some out. The repertoire holds a few hundred thousand clones, with 80% to 90% as singletons. The sample consisted of PBMCs. All receptors derive from a man aged 25-45 years in good health and CMV-seronegative.

The chain is built from TRBV29-1 and TRBJ2-5; no clear D gene. CDR1 is SQVTM and CDR2 is ANQGSEA in the germline V gene. V lost 5 bases and J 12 bases, leaving 16 bases between the germline ends. The CDR3 extends over 11 amino acids. The CDR3 sequence: CSVLMGSLEYF. DNA of the CDR3: TGCAGCGTTCTTATGGGCAGTCTCGAGTACTTC.

The rearrangement joins TRBV4-2 to TRBJ2-3, with D maybe TRBD1 (6 bases). Trimming cost V 5 bases and J 0 bases, with 12 bases left between them. Germline V lookup: CDR1 LGHNA, CDR2 YNFKEQ. The CDR3 runs to 15 residues. CDR3 protein: CASSAEGQSTDTQYF. In nucleotides, the CDR3 is TGTGCCAGCAGCGCAGAAGGACAGAGCACAGATACGCAGTATTTT.

This clone has more than one count but fewer than ten. CDR3 nucleotide sequence: TGTGCCAGCAGCTTGGGAACGGGGGTAGAGACCCAGTACTTC. Its translation is CASSLGTGVETQYF. The V gene is TRBV5-4, the J gene TRBJ2-5; D might be TRBD2 (6 bases). Per germline, CDR1 SGHNT and CDR2 YYREEE (reference sequence). V was cut by 0 bases and J by 4 bases, with 10 bases left in between. The CDR3 contains 14 residues.